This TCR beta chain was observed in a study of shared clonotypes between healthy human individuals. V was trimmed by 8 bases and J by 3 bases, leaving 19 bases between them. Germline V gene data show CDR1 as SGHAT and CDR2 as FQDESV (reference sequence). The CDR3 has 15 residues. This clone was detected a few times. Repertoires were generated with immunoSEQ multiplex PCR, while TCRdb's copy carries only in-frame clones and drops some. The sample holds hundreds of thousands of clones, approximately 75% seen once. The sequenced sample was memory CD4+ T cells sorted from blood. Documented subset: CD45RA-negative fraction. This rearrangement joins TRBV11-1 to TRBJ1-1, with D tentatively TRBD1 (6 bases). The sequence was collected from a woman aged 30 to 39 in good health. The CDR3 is CASASYGGEDTEAFF. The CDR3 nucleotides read TGTGCCAGCGCAAGTTACGGGGGCGAGGACACTGAAGCTTTCTTT.